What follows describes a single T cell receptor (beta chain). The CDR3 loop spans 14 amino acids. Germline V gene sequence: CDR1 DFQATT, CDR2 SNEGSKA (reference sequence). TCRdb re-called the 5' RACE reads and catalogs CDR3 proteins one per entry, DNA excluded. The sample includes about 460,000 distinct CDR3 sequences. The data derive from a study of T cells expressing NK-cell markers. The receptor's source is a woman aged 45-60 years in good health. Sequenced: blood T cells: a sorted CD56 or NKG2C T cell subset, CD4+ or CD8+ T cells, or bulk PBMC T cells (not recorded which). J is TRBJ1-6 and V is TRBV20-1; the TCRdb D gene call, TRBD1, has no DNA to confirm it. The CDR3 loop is CSAREQGGGSPLHF.